This is a list of T cell receptor beta chains from one sample in a study of cytomegalovirus exposure and HLA in healthy donors. The data were produced by immunoSEQ multiplex PCR, yet TCRdb's version contains in-frame clones alone and is incomplete. The sample gives more than 85,000 clones, 73% of which show up once; around 8.1% is in the top ten. Material for sequencing was PBMCs. The receptors originated from a man aged 35 to 55 in good health and CMV-seronegative. Both conserved end residues are part of each CDR3. D genes are given only for firm matches.

>-|15|TRBV9
CASSVAAGAGYGYTF
>TRBD1|17|TRBV4-3
CASSQDSGGQTYNEQFF
>-|14|TRBV19
CASAPRGYNQPQHF
>-|16|TRBV14
CASSQVGGTAYNEQFF
>-|12|TRBV29-1
CSVAFGENEQYF
>-|14|TRBV5-1
CASSLNSPQETQYF
>TRBD1|13|TRBV5-1
CASSWDRDSGYTF
>TRBD2|14|TRBV2
CASGEAGGPYEQYF
>TRBD1|15|TRBV5-4
CASSFPGQGADTQYF
>-|14|TRBV6-6
CASTPTATNEKLFF
>TRBD2|15|TRBV6-1
CASSELAGGPETQYF
>TRBD1|13|TRBV28
CASSRTGDTEAFF
>-|16|TRBV11-3
CASSLDLRGGDNEQFF
>TRBD1|17|TRBV4-2
CASSRLDRGLRTDTQYF
>TRBD1|17|TRBV5-6
CASSLVQGVLPNSPLHF
>TRBD1|16|TRBV2
CASTRPGTGPNTEAFF
>TRBD2|15|TRBV15
CATSTGNSLSGGHKF
>-|12|TRBV2
CASTLAAGELFF
>-|15|TRBV4-1
CASSQLGRGDTEAFF
>-|13|TRBV6-6
CASRLGEADTQYF
>TRBD1|14|TRBV7-2
CATQRDRNSYEQYF
>TRBD1|14|TRBV5-6
CASSLGTGFCEQYF
>TRBD1|17|TRBV9
CASSGRDRVIGGYGYTF
>-|16|TRBV7-9
CASSFFARTGNTEAFF
>TRBD1|15|TRBV2
CASSNLRGPGEKLFF
>-|13|TRBV30
CAWRGGACYGYTF
>-|16|TRBV7-9
CASSPDFRGSRETQYF
>-|15|TRBV6-6
CASSYVLAGTDTQYF
>-|13|TRBV7-9
CASSLGLSGELFF
>TRBD1|15|TRBV7-2
CASSREGQGDTEAFF
>-|16|TRBV5-1
CASSPYEKLSYNEQFF
>-|13|TRBV7-2
CASSARGNTEAFF
>-|13|TRBV6-5
CASSYNGVTEAFF
>-|17|TRBV5-6
CASSLARAGTYTYEQYF
>-|14|TRBV4-1
CASSQDSGPYGYTF
>-|14|TRBV5-4
CASSLGETQETQYF
>-|10|TRBV29-1
CSVLEGGYTF
>TRBD1|16|TRBV9
CASSAVDRANTGELFF
>TRBD1|15|TRBV19
CASSITGVENTEAFF
>TRBD1|15|TRBV19
CASSSDRRGNQPQHF
>-|17|TRBV7-8
CASRRERVTGRGEKLFF
>-|15|TRBV9
CASSTIGTYQETQYF
>-|17|TRBV21-1
CASSTMGLAGSSYEQYF
>-|17|TRBV5-6
CASSPAGRGLSGNTIYF
>-|13|TRBV28
CASNDRRSGEQYF
>TRBD1|15|TRBV25-1
CASSEYRGQGGEQYF
>-|13|TRBV19
CASSALRGYEQFF
>-|14|TRBV28
CASSFGGANSPLHF
>-|14|TRBV5-3
CARSGGRLNTEAFF
>-|16|TRBV5-1
CASSPFFPGEGTEAFF
>TRBD2|16|TRBV7-9
CSSSLGISGGSYEQYF
>-|14|TRBV6-1
CASSEGREETEAFF